The present entry profiles one T cell receptor beta chain with its context. This entry belongs to a study of blood T cell repertoires in COVID-19. Study in general: COVID-19 samples collected from the United States, Italy and Spain covered acute and convalescent phases. Sample material is recorded as cDNA or gDNA derived from T cells, B-cell-depleted T cells, or PBMCs.

Authors' processing steps: Nucleated cell number was recorded as an estimate derived from reference gene primer amplification. Profiling relied on immunoSEQ multiplex PCR, and the TCRdb table lists in-frame clones only, not all of them. The V and J calls and clone size are taken from that table; D and trimming were inferred from the DNA. The repertoire has 130,000 or so clones, 88% of them found once; the top ten carry approximately 2%. Germline loops: CDR1 MNHEY, CDR2 SVGAGI. CDR3 length equals 13 residues. V shed 11 bases and J 8 bases; nucleotides not matched to a gene: 11. This TCR was recovered from a man in his sixties or seventies with active COVID-19. The J gene is TRBJ2-2, the V gene TRBV6-5, with 7 bases fitting TRBD1. Sample: peripheral blood. The CDR3 reads CAGQDHRAGELFF. In DNA form, the CDR3 reads TGTGCCGGACAGGACCATAGGGCTGGGGAGCTGTTTTTT.